This TCR beta chain was observed in a study of shared clonotypes between healthy human individuals. Overall study: Per-donor plates numbered three CD4 naive, three CD4 memory, two CD8 naive and one CD8 memory. Whole-study findings and limits: How much donors shared clonotypes was expected to be affected by sequencing depth.

All donors were Caucasian adults living in Nashville, Tennessee. The CDR3 has 16 amino acids. Germline CDR1 and CDR2: SEHNR and FQNEAQ (reference sequence). The V and J ends lost 0 bases and 7 bases, in that order; junction bases with no gene match: 11. With respect to this clone: Its cognate antigen is unknown.

As handled by the study authors: With immunoSEQ giving junction-only sequences and no quality scores, filtering differed. Using immunoSEQ multiplex PCR, the repertoire was profiled, and TCRdb retains in-frame clones only, with some absent. V and J calls and clone size follow that table, whereas D and trimming were derived from the DNA. The sample yields about 2.3 million clones, roughly 90% seen once. The sequencing input was naive CD4+ T cells from PBMCs. Noted subset: CD45RA+ positively selected. The V and J genes are TRBV7-9 and TRBJ1-1, with 7 bases that match TRBD1. The clonotype was recovered from a man aged 18 to 30 in good health. Some clones in this sample may be carry-over from other donors' samples. This CDR3 reads CASSLAAGGLFIEAFF. DNA of the CDR3: TGTGCCAGCAGCTTAGCGGCAGGGGGGCTTTTTATTGAAGCTTTCTTT.